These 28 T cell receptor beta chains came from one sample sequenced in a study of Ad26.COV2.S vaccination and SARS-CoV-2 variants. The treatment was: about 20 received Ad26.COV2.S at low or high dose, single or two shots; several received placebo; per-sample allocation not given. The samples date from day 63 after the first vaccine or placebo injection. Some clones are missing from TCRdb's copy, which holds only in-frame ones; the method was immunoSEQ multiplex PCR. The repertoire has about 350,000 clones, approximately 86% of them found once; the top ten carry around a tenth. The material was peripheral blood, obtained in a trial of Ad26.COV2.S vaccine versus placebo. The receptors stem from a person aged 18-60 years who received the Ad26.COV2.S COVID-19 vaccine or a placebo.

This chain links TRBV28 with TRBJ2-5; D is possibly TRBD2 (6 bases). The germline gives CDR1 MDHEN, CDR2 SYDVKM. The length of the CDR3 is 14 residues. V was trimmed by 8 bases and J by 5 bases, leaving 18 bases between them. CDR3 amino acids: CASGDRSGRETQYF. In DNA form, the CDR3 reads TGTGCCAGCGGCGATCGTTCAGGGAGGGAGACCCAGTACTTC.

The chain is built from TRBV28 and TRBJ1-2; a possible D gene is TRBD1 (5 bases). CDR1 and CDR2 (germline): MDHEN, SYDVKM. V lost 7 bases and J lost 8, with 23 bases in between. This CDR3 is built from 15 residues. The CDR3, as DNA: TGTGCCAGCATTGAGGCGGGCCAGGGTATCTGGGGCTACACCTTC. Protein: CASIEAGQGIWGYTF.

The CDR3 DNA follows: TGTGCCAGCAGGATAAAGGGACTAGTTGGAGAGACCCAGTACTTC. It codes for CASRIKGLVGETQYF. The chain joins TRBV6-5 to TRBJ2-5; 8 bases line up with TRBD2. The V gene end was trimmed by 6 bases and the J gene end by 4 bases; junction bases not matched to a gene: 10. Germline V CDR1 and CDR2: MNHEY, SVGAGI. The CDR3 consists of 15 residues.

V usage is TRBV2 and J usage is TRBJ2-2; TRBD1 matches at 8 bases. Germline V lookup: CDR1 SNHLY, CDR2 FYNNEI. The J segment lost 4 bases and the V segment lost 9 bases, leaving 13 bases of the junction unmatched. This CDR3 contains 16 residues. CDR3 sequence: CASISTGGRVTGELFF. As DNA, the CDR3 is TGTGCCAGTATTTCTACAGGGGGTCGGGTCACCGGGGAGCTGTTTTTT.

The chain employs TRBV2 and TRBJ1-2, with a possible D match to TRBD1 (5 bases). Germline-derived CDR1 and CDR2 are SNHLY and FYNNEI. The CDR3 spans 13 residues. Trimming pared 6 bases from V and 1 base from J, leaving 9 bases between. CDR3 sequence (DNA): TGTGCCAGCAGGGGGGAGGGTAACTATGGCTACACCTTC. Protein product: CASRGEGNYGYTF.

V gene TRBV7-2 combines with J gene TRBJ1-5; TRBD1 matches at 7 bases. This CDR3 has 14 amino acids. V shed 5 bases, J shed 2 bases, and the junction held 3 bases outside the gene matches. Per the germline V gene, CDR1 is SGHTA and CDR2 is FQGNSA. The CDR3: CASSAGTGNQPQHF. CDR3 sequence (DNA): TGTGCCAGCAGCGCCGGGACAGGCAATCAGCCCCAGCATTTT.

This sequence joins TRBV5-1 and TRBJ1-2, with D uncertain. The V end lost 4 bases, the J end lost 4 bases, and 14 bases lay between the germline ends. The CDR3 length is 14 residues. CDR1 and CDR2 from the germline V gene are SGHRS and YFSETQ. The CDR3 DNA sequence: TGCGCCAGCAGCACCGAATCTTGGGGCTATGGCTACACCTTC. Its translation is CASSTESWGYGYTF.

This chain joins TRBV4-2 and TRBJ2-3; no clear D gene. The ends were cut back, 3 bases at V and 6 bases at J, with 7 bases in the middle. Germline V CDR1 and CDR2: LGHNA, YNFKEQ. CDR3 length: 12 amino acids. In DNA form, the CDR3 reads TGTGCCAGCAGCCATTCTTGGGATACGCAGTATTTT. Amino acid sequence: CASSHSWDTQYF.

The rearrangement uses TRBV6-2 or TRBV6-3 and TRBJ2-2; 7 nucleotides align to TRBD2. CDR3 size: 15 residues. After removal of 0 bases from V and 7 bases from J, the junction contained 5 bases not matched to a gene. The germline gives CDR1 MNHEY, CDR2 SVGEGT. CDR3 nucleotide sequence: TGTGCCAGCAGTTACTCCCAGCCGGGGGGCGGGGAGCTGTTTTTT. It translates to CASSYSQPGGGELFF.

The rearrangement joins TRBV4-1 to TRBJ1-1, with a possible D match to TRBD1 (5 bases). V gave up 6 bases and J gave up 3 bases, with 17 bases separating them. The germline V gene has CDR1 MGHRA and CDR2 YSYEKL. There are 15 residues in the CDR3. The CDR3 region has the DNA TGCGCCAGCAGGAAATTGGCGGGACCCGACACTGAAGCTTTCTTT. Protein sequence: CASRKLAGPDTEAFF.

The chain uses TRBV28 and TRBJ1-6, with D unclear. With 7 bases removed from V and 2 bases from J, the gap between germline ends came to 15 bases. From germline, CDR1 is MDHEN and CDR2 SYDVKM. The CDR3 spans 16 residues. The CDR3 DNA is TGTGCCAGCACCACGGGATCTAGGGCCTATAATTCACCCCTCCACTTT. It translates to CASTTGSRAYNSPLHF.

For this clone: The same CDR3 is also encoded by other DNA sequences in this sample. The CDR3 sequence is CASSLAGGAGNTIYF. The CDR3 coding sequence is TGTGCCAGCAGCTTAGCCGGGGGCGCTGGAAACACCATATATTTT. J is TRBJ1-3 and V is TRBV7-9; tentatively, D is TRBD1 (6 bases). The germline V and J ends were trimmed by 0 bases and 2 bases, with 8 bases remaining between them. CDR1 SEHNR and CDR2 FQNEAQ come from the germline V gene (reference sequence). The CDR3 spans 15 residues.

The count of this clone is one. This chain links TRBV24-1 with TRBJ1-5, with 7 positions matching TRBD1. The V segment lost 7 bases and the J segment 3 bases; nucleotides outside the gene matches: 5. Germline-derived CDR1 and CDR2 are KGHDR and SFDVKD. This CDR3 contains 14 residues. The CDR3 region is CATRPDRINQPQHF. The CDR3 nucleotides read TGTGCCACCAGGCCGGACAGGATCAATCAGCCCCAGCATTTT.

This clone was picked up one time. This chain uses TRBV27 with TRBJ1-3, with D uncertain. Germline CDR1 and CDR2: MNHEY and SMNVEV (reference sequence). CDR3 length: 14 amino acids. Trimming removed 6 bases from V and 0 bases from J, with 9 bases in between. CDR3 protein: CASRGLGSGNTIYF. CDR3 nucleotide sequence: TGTGCCAGCAGGGGCCTGGGCTCTGGAAACACCATATATTTT.

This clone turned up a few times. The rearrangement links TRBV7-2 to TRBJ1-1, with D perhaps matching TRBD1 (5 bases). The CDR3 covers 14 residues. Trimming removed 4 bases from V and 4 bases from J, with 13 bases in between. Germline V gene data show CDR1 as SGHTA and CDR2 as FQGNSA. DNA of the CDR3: TGTGCCAGCAGCTCCTGGGACGGAGGCACTGAAGCTTTCTTT. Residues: CASSSWDGGTEAFF.

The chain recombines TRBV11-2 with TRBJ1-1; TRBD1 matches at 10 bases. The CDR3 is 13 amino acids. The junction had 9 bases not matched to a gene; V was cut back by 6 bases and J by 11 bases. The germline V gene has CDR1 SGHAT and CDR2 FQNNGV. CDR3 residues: CASSWGQGLGAFF. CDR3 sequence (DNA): TGTGCCAGCAGTTGGGGACAGGGGCTGGGGGCTTTCTTT.

CDR3: CATSRLAGEAYEQYF. The DNA for the CDR3 is TGTGCCACCAGCCGACTAGCGGGAGAAGCTTACGAGCAGTACTTC. J is TRBJ2-7 and V is TRBV15, with 12 bases lining up with TRBD2. Germline V gene lookup returns CDR1 LNHNV and CDR2 YYDKDF (reference sequence). Unmatched junction bases numbered 6, after V lost 5 bases and J lost 4 bases. This CDR3 region has 15 residues.

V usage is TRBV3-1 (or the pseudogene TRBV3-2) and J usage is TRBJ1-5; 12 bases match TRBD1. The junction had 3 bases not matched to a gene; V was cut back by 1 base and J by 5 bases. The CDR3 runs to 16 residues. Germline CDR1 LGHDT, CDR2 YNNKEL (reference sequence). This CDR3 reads CASSQAGTGGDQPQHF. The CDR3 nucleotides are TGTGCCAGCAGCCAAGCCGGGACAGGGGGCGATCAGCCCCAGCATTTT.

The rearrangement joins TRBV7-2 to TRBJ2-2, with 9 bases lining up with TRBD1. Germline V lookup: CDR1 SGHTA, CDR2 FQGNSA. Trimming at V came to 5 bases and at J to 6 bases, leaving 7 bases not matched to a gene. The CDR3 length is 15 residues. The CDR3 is CASSGHGTGSGELFF. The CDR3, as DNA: TGTGCCAGCAGCGGACACGGGACAGGGTCCGGGGAGCTGTTTTTT.

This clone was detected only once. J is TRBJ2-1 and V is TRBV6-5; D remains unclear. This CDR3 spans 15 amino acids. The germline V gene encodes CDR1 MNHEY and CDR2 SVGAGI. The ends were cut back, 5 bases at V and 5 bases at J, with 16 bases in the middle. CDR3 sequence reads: CASSLGWQINNEQFF. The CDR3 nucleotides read TGTGCCAGCAGTCTGGGGTGGCAGATAAACAATGAGCAGTTCTTC.

CDR3 sequence: CSVEGQPNTEAFF. CDR3 bases: TGCAGCGTTGAAGGTCAGCCAAACACTGAAGCTTTCTTT. This chain uses TRBV29-1 with TRBJ1-1; D is unclear. CDR3 length equals 13 residues. Germline V gives CDR1 SQVTM, CDR2 ANQGSEA. Trimming removed 1 base at V and 2 bases at J, with 8 bases between.

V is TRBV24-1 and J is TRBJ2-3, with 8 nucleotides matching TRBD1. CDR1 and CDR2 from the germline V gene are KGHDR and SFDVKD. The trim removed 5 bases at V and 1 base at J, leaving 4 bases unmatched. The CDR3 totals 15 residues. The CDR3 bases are TGTGCCACCAGTGTCCCGGGACAGGGCACAGATACGCAGTATTTT. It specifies CATSVPGQGTDTQYF.

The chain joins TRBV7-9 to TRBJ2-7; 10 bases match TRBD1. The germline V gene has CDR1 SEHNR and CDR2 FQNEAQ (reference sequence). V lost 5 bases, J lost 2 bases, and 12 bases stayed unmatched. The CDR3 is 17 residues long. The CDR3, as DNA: TGTGCCAGCAGCGGTAGAGGGTTGGGGACAGGGGCCTACGAGCAGTACTTC. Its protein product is CASSGRGLGTGAYEQYF.

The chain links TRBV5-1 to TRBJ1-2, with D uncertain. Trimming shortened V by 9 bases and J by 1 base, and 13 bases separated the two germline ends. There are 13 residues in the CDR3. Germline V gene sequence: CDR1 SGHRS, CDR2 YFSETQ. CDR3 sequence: CAIPYRFNYGYTF. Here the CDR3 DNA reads TGCGCCATCCCCTATCGGTTTAACTATGGCTACACCTTC.

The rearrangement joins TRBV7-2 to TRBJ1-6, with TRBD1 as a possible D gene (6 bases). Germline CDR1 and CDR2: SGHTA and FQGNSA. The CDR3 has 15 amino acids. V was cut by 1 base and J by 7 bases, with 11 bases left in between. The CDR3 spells CASSLDRGANSPLHF. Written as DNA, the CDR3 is TGTGCCAGCAGCTTAGATCGGGGGGCGAATTCACCCCTCCACTTT.

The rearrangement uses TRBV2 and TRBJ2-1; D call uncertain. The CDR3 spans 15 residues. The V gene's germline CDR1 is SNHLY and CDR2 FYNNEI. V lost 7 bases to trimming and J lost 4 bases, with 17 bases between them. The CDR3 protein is CASKRRSEVYNEQFF. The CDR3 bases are TGTGCCAGCAAACGTAGGTCCGAAGTATACAATGAGCAGTTCTTC.

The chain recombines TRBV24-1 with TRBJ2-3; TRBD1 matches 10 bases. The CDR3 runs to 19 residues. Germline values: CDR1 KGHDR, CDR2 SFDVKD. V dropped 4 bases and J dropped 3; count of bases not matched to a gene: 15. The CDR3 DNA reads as TGTGCCACCAGTGACCCGGGCCGACAGGGGGCGCTGAGGACAGATACGCAGTATTTT. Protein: CATSDPGRQGALRTDTQYF.

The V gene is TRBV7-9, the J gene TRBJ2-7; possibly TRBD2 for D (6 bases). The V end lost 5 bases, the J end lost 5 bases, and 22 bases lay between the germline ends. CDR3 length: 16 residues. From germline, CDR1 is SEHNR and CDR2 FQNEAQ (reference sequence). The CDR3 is CASSRTSFGRGDEQYF. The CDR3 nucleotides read TGTGCCAGCAGCCGCACTTCATTCGGCCGCGGGGACGAGCAGTACTTC.